The T cell receptor beta chain described here comes from a study of T cell responses to AZD1222 COVID-19 vaccine. General study points: Only six AZD1222 recipients tested seropositive at baseline. Donors were largely white British and mainly female; clonal diversity was possibly underestimated.

CDR3 size: 13 residues. V dropped 6 bases and J dropped 10 bases, with 19 bases sitting between them. Looked up from germline, CDR1 is GTSNPN and CDR2 is SVGIG (reference sequence). The assay was immunoSEQ multiplex PCR, and TCRdb's table has in-frame clones only and misses some. This table has approximately 130,000 clones, 80% to 90% appearing once. Second-dose timings of about 4 or about 12 weeks were pooled. About this clone: Its antigen is still unknown.

This chain links TRBV30 with TRBJ1-5; D is unresolved. The starting material was peripheral blood, obtained 28 days after the second AZD1222 dose. The TCR was taken from an adult who received the AZD1222 COVID-19 vaccine. CDR3 in DNA: TGTGCCTGTCAATTAGGTGGCCCCGGACCCCAGCATTTT. It codes for CACQLGGPGPQHF. Supplemented by reference TRBV30 and TRBJ1-5, the full variable domain reads SQTIHQWPATLVQPVGSPLSLECTVEGTSNPNLYWYRQAAGRGLQLLFYSVGIGQISSEVPQNLSASRPQDRQFILSSKKLLLSDSGFYLCACQLGGPGPQHFGDGTRLSIL.